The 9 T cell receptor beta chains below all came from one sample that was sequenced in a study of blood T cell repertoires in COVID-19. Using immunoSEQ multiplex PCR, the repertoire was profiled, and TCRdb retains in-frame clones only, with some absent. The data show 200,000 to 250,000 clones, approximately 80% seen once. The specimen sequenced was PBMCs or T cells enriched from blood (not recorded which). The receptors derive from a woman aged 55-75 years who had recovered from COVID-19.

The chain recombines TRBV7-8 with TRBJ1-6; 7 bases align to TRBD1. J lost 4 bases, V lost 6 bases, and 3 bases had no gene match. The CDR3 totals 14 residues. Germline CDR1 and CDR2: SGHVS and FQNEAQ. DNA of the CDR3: TGTGCCAGCAGGCCGGGACAGTATAATTCACCCCTCCACTTT. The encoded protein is CASRPGQYNSPLHF.

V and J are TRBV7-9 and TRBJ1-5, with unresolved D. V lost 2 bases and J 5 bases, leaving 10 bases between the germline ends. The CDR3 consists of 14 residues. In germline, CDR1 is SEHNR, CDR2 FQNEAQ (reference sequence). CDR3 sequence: CASSLTREDQPQHF. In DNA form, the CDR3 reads TGTGCCAGCAGCTTAACGAGAGAGGATCAGCCCCAGCATTTT.

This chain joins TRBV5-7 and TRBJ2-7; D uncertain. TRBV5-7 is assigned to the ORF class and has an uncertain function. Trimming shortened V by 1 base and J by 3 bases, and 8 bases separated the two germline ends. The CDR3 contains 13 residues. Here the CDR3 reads CASSLRVVYEQYF. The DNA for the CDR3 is TGTGCCAGCAGCTTGCGCGTCGTCTACGAGCAGTACTTC.

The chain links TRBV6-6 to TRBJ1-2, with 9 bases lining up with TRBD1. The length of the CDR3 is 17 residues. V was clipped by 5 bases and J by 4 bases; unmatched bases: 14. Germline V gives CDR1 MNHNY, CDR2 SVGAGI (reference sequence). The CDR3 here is CASSLGTGSGGPYGYTF. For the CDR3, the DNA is TGTGCCAGCAGTCTCGGGACAGGGTCGGGCGGCCCCTATGGCTACACCTTC.

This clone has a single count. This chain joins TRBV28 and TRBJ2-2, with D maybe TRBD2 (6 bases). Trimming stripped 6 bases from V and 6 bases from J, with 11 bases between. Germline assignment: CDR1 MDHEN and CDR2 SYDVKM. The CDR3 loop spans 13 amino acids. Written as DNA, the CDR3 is TGTGCCAGCAGCCCCGGGGGACCCGGGGAGCTGTTTTTT. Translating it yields CASSPGGPGELFF.

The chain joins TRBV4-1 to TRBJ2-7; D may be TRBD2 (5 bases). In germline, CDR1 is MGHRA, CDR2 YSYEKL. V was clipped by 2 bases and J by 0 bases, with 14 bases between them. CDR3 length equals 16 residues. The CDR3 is CASSQNQLGGSYEQYF. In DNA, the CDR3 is TGCGCCAGCAGCCAAAACCAACTAGGCGGCTCCTACGAGCAGTACTTC.

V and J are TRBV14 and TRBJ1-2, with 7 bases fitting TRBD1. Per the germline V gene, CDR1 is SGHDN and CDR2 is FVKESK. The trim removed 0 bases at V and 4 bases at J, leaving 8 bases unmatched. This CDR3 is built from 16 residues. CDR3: CASSQENRGALYGYTF. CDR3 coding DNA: TGTGCCAGCAGCCAAGAAAACAGGGGCGCCCTCTATGGCTACACCTTC.

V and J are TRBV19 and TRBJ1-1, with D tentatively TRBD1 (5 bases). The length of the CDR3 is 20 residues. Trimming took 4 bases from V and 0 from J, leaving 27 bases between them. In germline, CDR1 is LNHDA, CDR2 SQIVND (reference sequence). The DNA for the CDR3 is TGTGCCAGTAGTACGCGTGATGTGGGAAAGGGTCGGGGGGTGAACACTGAAGCTTTCTTT. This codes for CASSTRDVGKGRGVNTEAFF.

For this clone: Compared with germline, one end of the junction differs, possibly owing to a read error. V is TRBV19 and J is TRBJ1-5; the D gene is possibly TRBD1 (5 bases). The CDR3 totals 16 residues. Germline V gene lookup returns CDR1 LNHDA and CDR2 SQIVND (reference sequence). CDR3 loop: CASSLDRGYSNQPQHF. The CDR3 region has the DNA TGTGCCAGTAGTTTAGACAGAGGATATAGCAATCAGCCCCAGCATTTT.